A selection of T cell receptor beta chains follows, all from one sample in a study of metastatic and nonmetastatic thyroid tumors. MiXCR was used by TCRdb to re-call the PCR reads. The sample carries about 40,000 clones, about an eighth recorded once. The sequencing sample was made of blood. The source of these receptors is a female donor with papillary thyroid cancer or a benign thyroid nodule (not recorded which). Some clones in this sample may be carry-over from other donors' samples. Both conserved end residues are part of each CDR3. Fields, in order: CDR3 protein, CDR3 DNA, V gene, D gene, J gene, clone size. D genes are given only for firm matches. Only some rows state a clone size, as once, few, many or a class for expanded clones.

CASSLGVGNTIYF TGCGCCAGCAGCCTTGGGGTTGGAAACACCATATATTTT TRBV5-1 - TRBJ1-3 -
CASRYREMYDTQYF TGTGCCAGCAGGTATAGGGAGATGTATGATACGCAGTATTTT TRBV12-3/TRBV12-4 - TRBJ2-3 many
CASSQGTGGYTEAFF TGTGCCAGCAGCCAAGGGACGGGAGGTTACACTGAAGCTTTCTTT TRBV13 - TRBJ1-1 many
CSAYLAGGSYNEQFF TGCAGTGCATACCTAGCGGGGGGTTCGTACAATGAGCAGTTCTTC TRBV20-1 TRBD2 TRBJ2-1 many
CASRGRTGDRENTEAFF TGTGCCAGTAGGGGACGGACAGGGGATAGGGAGAACACTGAAGCTTTCTTT TRBV19 TRBD1 TRBJ1-1 many
CACQTRYYGYTF TGTGCCTGCCAGACAAGATACTATGGCTACACCTTC TRBV30 - TRBJ1-2 many
CASSTGQGYYEQYF TGTGCCAGCAGTACCGGACAGGGCTACTACGAGCAGTACTTC TRBV28 TRBD1 TRBJ2-7 many
CASSIIAGISYEQYF TGTGCCAGTAGTATCATAGCGGGAATCTCCTACGAGCAGTACTTC TRBV19 TRBD2 TRBJ2-7 many
CASSPRASEENIQYF TGTGCCAGCAGCCCCCGGGCTAGCGAGGAAAACATTCAGTACTTC TRBV4-2 - TRBJ2-4 many
CASSDVTNQETQYF TGTGCCAGCAGTGACGTTACAAACCAAGAGACCCAGTACTTC TRBV12-3/TRBV12-4 - TRBJ2-5 few
CATSSRWGSGANVLTF TGTGCCACCAGCAGTAGGTGGGGGTCTGGGGCCAACGTCCTGACTTTC TRBV15 - TRBJ2-6 many
CASSLALNRQGAWADTQYF TGTGCCAGCAGCTTAGCCCTAAACCGTCAGGGGGCTTGGGCAGATACGCAGTATTTT TRBV7-4 TRBD1 TRBJ2-3 many
CASSALAGGEADTQYF TGTGCCAGCAGCGCACTAGCGGGAGGGGAGGCAGATACGCAGTATTTT TRBV9 TRBD2 TRBJ2-3 many
CASSNRDRGHLTEAFF TGTGCCAGCAGTAACCGGGACAGGGGGCATCTCACTGAAGCTTTCTTT TRBV12-3/TRBV12-4 TRBD1 TRBJ1-1 few
CASSYQGFEQFF TGTGCCAGCAGCTATCAGGGGTTCGAGCAGTTCTTC TRBV28 - TRBJ2-1 few
CASSPFLAGTAFF TGTGCCAGCAGTCCTTTCCTCGCGGGGACAGCTTTCTTT TRBV28 - TRBJ1-1 -
CATSDTSGGADTQYF TGTGCCACCAGTGACACTAGTGGGGGTGCAGATACGCAGTATTTT TRBV24-1 - TRBJ2-3 many
CASSQYNPGETLAKNIQYF TGTGCCAGCAGCCAATACAACCCCGGAGAGACCTTAGCCAAAAACATTCAGTACTTC TRBV14 - TRBJ2-4 many
CASSILTGRTLSGANVLTF TGTGCCAGTAGTATCTTGACAGGACGGACACTCTCTGGGGCCAACGTCCTGACTTTC TRBV19 - TRBJ2-6 many
CASSRDRGREQYF TGTGCCAGCAGCCGGGACAGGGGGCGTGAGCAGTACTTC TRBV5-4 TRBD1 TRBJ2-7 many
CASSQVEDSRRTEAFF TGCGCCAGCAGCCAAGTGGAGGACAGCCGGAGGACTGAAGCTTTCTTT TRBV4-1 - TRBJ1-1 -
CASSPRNTGELFF TGTGCCAGTAGTCCCCGCAACACCGGGGAGCTGTTTTTT TRBV19 - TRBJ2-2 many
CASSPDRADTEAFF TGTGCCAGCAGTCCCGACAGGGCGGACACTGAAGCTTTCTTT TRBV28 TRBD1 TRBJ1-1 many
CASSLESAGQGNQPQHF TGTGCCAGCAGCTTAGAATCCGCGGGACAGGGAAATCAGCCCCAGCATTTT TRBV7-9 TRBD1 TRBJ1-5 many
CASSPLRDENSPLHF TGTGCCAGCTCACCACTCCGGGACGAAAATTCACCCCTCCACTTT TRBV18 - TRBJ1-6 many
CASSLSRGTEAFF TGTGCCAGCAGCTTAAGCAGGGGGACTGAAGCTTTCTTT TRBV7-3 TRBD1 TRBJ1-1 many
CASSSRITGELFF TGTGCCAGCAGCTCCAGGATCACCGGGGAGCTGTTTTTT TRBV5-8 - TRBJ2-2 many
CASSPSVNNEQFF TGTGCCAGCAGCCCTAGCGTCAACAATGAGCAGTTCTTC TRBV7-3 - TRBJ2-1 many
CSASGYYTYEQYF TGCAGTGCAAGCGGGTATTATACCTACGAGCAGTACTTC TRBV20-1 - TRBJ2-7 -
CASRGDLGRGADTQYF TGTGCCAGCAGAGGAGACCTAGGACGAGGGGCAGATACGCAGTATTTT TRBV2 - TRBJ2-3 -
CASSQETGASAFF TGTGCCAGCAGCCAAGAGACAGGGGCGTCAGCTTTCTTT TRBV3-1 TRBD1 TRBJ1-1 many
CASSSDFYEQYF TGTGCCAGCAGCTCGGACTTCTACGAGCAGTACTTC TRBV7-9 - TRBJ2-7 medium-sized
CASSQILGQPLGTEAFF TGTGCCAGCAGCCAAATATTGGGACAGCCCCTTGGCACTGAAGCTTTCTTT TRBV3-1 TRBD1 TRBJ1-1 many
CASSFHHGLAEGGGELFF TGCGCCAGCAGCTTCCACCATGGACTAGCGGAAGGCGGCGGGGAGCTGTTTTTT TRBV5-1 TRBD2 TRBJ2-2 many
CAISDLGVQQETQYF TGTGCCATCAGTGATCTGGGGGTCCAACAAGAGACCCAGTACTTC TRBV10-3 - TRBJ2-5 few
CASSVAQTGDGYTF TGTGCCAGCAGTGTCGCTCAGACAGGGGACGGCTACACCTTC TRBV2 TRBD1 TRBJ1-2 many
CASRSGQETQYF TGCGCCAGCCGTTCCGGGCAAGAGACCCAGTACTTC TRBV5-1 - TRBJ2-5 many
CASSQGSGYEQYF TGTGCCAGCAGCCAGGGGAGCGGGTACGAGCAGTACTTC TRBV28 - TRBJ2-7 many
CASSPETSGGYEQYF TGTGCCAGCAGTCCCGAGACTAGCGGGGGGTACGAGCAGTACTTC TRBV27 TRBD2 TRBJ2-7 many
CASSSHGQGSTGANVLTF TGTGCCAGCAGTTCCCATGGACAGGGGAGTACTGGGGCCAACGTCCTGACTTTC TRBV6-5 TRBD1 TRBJ2-6 -
CSARDSPGSPSQPQHF TGCAGTGCTAGAGATTCCCCGGGATCCCCCAGTCAGCCCCAGCATTTT TRBV20-1 - TRBJ1-5 many